The 21 T cell receptor beta chains given below trace back to one sample, sequenced in a study of OX40 agonist ivuxolimab in advanced cancers. The data were produced by immunoSEQ multiplex PCR, yet TCRdb's version contains in-frame clones alone and is incomplete. Seen here are 92,000 or so clones, 84% observed once, and the top ten hold roughly 5.2%. Sample: CD4+ or CD8+ T cells sorted from blood, taken in a trial of the OX40 agonist ivuxolimab. Source of these receptors: an adult with an advanced solid tumor such as melanoma, head and neck, liver or kidney cancer.

The chain carries TRBV14 and TRBJ2-7, with TRBD1 matching over 8 bases. The CDR3 length is 15 residues. The J segment lost 3 bases and the V segment lost 1 base, leaving 5 bases of the junction unmatched. Germline-derived CDR1 and CDR2 are SGHDN and FVKESK. DNA of the CDR3: TGTGCCAGCAGCCAAGGTGGGACAGGCTTCTACGAGCAGTACTTC. The encoded protein is CASSQGGTGFYEQYF.

The chain carries TRBV9 and TRBJ2-7; tentatively, D is TRBD1 (6 bases). V lost 0 bases and J lost 6, with 16 bases in between. The CDR3 sequence is 15 residues long. The germline V gene has CDR1 SGDLS and CDR2 YYNGEE. The CDR3 coding sequence is TGTGCCAGCAGCGTAGGTACAGGGCCGCCAGGCGAGCAGTACTTC. Amino acid sequence: CASSVGTGPPGEQYF.

This sequence joins TRBV7-9 and TRBJ2-7; 10 nucleotides match TRBD2. The CDR3 is 13 amino acids. V lost 5 bases and J lost 5; bases outside the gene matches: 3. The germline V gene has CDR1 SEHNR and CDR2 FQNEAQ (reference sequence). The CDR3 is CASSPSGGNEQYF. The DNA of the CDR3 is TGTGCCAGCAGCCCTAGCGGGGGCAACGAGCAGTACTTC. The variable domain in full, with the rest retrieved from reference TRBV7-9 and TRBJ2-7, is DTGVSQNPRHKITKRGQNVTFRCDPISEHNRLYWYRQTLGQGPEFLTYFQNEAQLEKSRLLSDRFSAERPKGSFSTLEIQRTEQGDSAMYLCASSPSGGNEQYFGPGTRLTVT.

CDR3 DNA sequence: TGTGCCAGCAGCTCGGCCCTCAGCGGGGGATCAGATACGCAGTATTTT. It specifies CASSSALSGGSDTQYF. The chain combines TRBV5-5 with TRBJ2-3; 8 bases agree with TRBD2. Looked up from germline, CDR1 is SGHKS and CDR2 is YYEKEE (reference sequence). This CDR3 is 16 amino acids long. With 3 bases clipped from V and 4 bases from J, the junction kept 10 bases outside the gene matches.

CDR3 nucleotide sequence: TGTGCCAGCAGCCCTAAGCGCAGCACAGATACGCAGTATTTT. This translates into CASSPKRSTDTQYF. The chain has TRBV7-6 and TRBJ2-3; D is ambiguous. This CDR3 comprises 14 residues. The V gene lost 5 bases and the J gene lost 0 bases, with 9 bases spanning the gap. The V gene's germline CDR1 is SGHVS and CDR2 FNYEAQ.

The chain's CDR3 is CASQQTGWNTEAFF. The CDR3 nucleotides read TGTGCCTCGCAGCAGACAGGGTGGAACACTGAAGCTTTCTTT. The J gene is TRBJ1-1, the V gene TRBV10-3; 7 nucleotides agree with TRBD1. After removal of 11 bases from V and 1 base from J, the junction contained 10 bases not matched to a gene. The CDR3 is 14 amino acids. CDR1 and CDR2 (germline): ENHRY, SYGVKD.

In DNA, the CDR3 is TGTGCCAGCAGCTTCTTGGGACAGCCGAATGAAAAACTGTTTTTT. Translating gives CASSFLGQPNEKLFF. The V gene is TRBV7-2, the J gene TRBJ1-4; 7 nucleotides agree with TRBD1. CDR1 is SGHTA and CDR2 is FQGNSA in the germline V gene. CDR3 length: 15 amino acids. The V gene end was trimmed by 3 bases and the J gene end by 5 bases; junction bases not matched to a gene: 6.

The chain carries TRBV5-1 and TRBJ2-7; 9 bases agree with TRBD2. Losses at the gene ends were 5 bases for V and 3 bases for J; bases not matched to a gene: 6. Germline V gene lookup returns CDR1 SGHRS and CDR2 YFSETQ. This CDR3 is 14 amino acids long. CDR3 DNA: TGCGCCAGCAGACCGACTAGCGGTAGCTACGAGCAGTACTTC. Translation: CASRPTSGSYEQYF.

The chain recombines TRBV7-3 with TRBJ1-2; TRBD1 aligns across 9 bases. Germline lookup yields CDR1 SGHTA and CDR2 FQGTGA. The CDR3 contains 16 residues. V lost 5 bases to trimming and J lost 4 bases; unmatched junction nucleotides: 11. CDR3 amino acids: CASSPSNTGGLYGYTF. In DNA, the CDR3 is TGTGCCAGCAGCCCGAGTAATACAGGGGGCCTCTATGGCTACACCTTC.

The rearrangement links TRBV30 to TRBJ2-4, with TRBD2 matching 7 bases. The CDR3 extends over 13 amino acids. Losses at the gene ends were 4 bases for V and 9 bases for J; bases not matched to a gene: 9. The germline V gene encodes CDR1 GTSNPN and CDR2 SVGIG (reference sequence). The CDR3 spells CAWIGLVVCIQYF. Written as DNA, the CDR3 is TGTGCCTGGATAGGACTAGTGGTTTGCATTCAGTACTTC.

This sequence joins TRBV2 and TRBJ2-5; TRBD2 agrees at 8 bases. The trim removed 4 bases at V and 4 bases at J, leaving 11 bases unmatched. This CDR3 has 16 residues. Per germline, CDR1 SNHLY and CDR2 FYNNEI. DNA of the CDR3: TGTGCCAGCAGTGTCCTTTCGGGACTAGAGGGAGAGACCCAGTACTTC. Translation gives CASSVLSGLEGETQYF.

On this clone itself: This sample also contains other DNA sequences that code for the same CDR3. This chain uses TRBV6-5 with TRBJ2-7; D unresolved. V dropped 0 bases and J dropped 4 bases, with 13 bases sitting between them. Germline CDR1 reads MNHEY; CDR2 reads SVGAGI. The CDR3 length is 15 residues. The CDR3 nucleotides are TGTGCCAGCAGTTACTCGTCGGGCGGAGCTTACGAGCAGTACTTC. Protein sequence: CASSYSSGGAYEQYF.

The V gene is TRBV5-1, the J gene TRBJ1-2; D is possibly TRBD1 (5 bases). Trimming took 3 bases from V and 5 from J, leaving 23 bases between them. This CDR3 has 17 amino acids. Germline V CDR1 and CDR2: SGHRS, YFSETQ. This CDR3 reads CASSSLPGALDEYGYTF. CDR3 coding DNA: TGCGCCAGCAGCTCACTCCCCGGGGCATTAGACGAATATGGCTACACCTTC.

The rearrangement links TRBV4-3 to TRBJ2-7; D not resolved. This CDR3 spans 13 amino acids. Germline V lookup: CDR1 LGHNA, CDR2 YSLEER. V dropped 0 bases and J dropped 1 base, with 4 bases sitting between them. The CDR3 coding sequence is TGCGCCAGCAGCCAAGACAGGTCCTACGAGCAGTACTTC. It encodes CASSQDRSYEQYF.

The chain couples TRBV7-3 to TRBJ2-1; TRBD1 matches at 10 bases. Germline V gives CDR1 SGHTA, CDR2 FQGTGA. V lost 1 base and J lost 4; bases outside the gene matches: 4. The CDR3 contains 16 residues. CDR3 residues: CASSLMAGQGYNEQFF. The CDR3 coding sequence is TGTGCCAGCAGCTTAATGGCGGGACAGGGGTACAATGAGCAGTTCTTC.

This chain uses TRBV19 with TRBJ2-1; TRBD2 matches 9 bases. The CDR3 is 13 residues long. V shed 8 bases and J 3 bases; nucleotides not matched to a gene: 2. Germline V gene sequence: CDR1 LNHDA, CDR2 SQIVND (reference sequence). CDR3 bases: TGTGCCAGTCAAGCGGGGGGCTACAATGAGCAGTTCTTC. Translation: CASQAGGYNEQFF.

V usage is TRBV5-1 and J usage is TRBJ1-5; TRBD1 agrees at 10 bases. V was pared by 4 bases and J by 3 bases, with 4 bases of the junction left unmatched. CDR1 and CDR2 from the germline V gene are SGHRS and YFSETQ. The CDR3 runs to 15 residues. CDR3 bases: TGCGCCAGCAGCCAGGGACAGGGGAACAATCAGCCCCAGCATTTT. It specifies CASSQGQGNNQPQHF.

The J gene is TRBJ1-5, the V gene TRBV18, with D perhaps matching TRBD1 (5 bases). The V gene's germline CDR1 is KGHSH and CDR2 LQKENI. Deletions cut 2 bases from V and 5 bases from J, with 10 bases between. The CDR3 extends over 14 amino acids. This chain's CDR3 is CASSPGGEYQPQHF. The DNA of the CDR3 is TGTGCCAGCTCACCAGGGGGTGAATATCAGCCCCAGCATTTT.

The chain is built from TRBV27 and TRBJ2-1; 7 bases are shared with TRBD2. J lost 5 bases, V lost 2 bases, and 12 bases had no gene match. Germline V gene data show CDR1 as MNHEY and CDR2 as SMNVEV (reference sequence). The CDR3 covers 17 residues. CDR3 residues: CASSLRRSGNRNNEQFF. The CDR3 coding sequence is TGTGCCAGCAGTTTACGCCGGAGCGGGAATCGGAACAATGAGCAGTTCTTC.

This sequence joins TRBV30 and TRBJ2-2; TRBD1 matches at 10 bases. Germline V CDR1 and CDR2: GTSNPN, SVGIG (reference sequence). CDR3 length: 13 amino acids. The V segment lost 7 bases and the J segment 9 bases; nucleotides outside the gene matches: 8. CDR3 residues: CALGQGSLRELFF. CDR3 in DNA: TGTGCCTTGGGACAGGGGAGTCTGCGGGAGCTGTTTTTT.

This chain connects TRBV7-8 to TRBJ1-5; D not resolved. The CDR3 covers 11 residues. Germline CDR1 SGHVS, CDR2 FQNEAQ. Trimming removed 4 bases at V and 10 bases at J, with 8 bases between. DNA for the CDR3: TGTGCCAGCAGCTCCGAAAGACCCCAGCATTTT. It encodes CASSSERPQHF.